Shown below are 18 T cell receptor beta chains from a single sample sequenced in a study of cytomegalovirus exposure and HLA in healthy donors. This PCR relied on a set of 60 Vbeta primers and 13 Jbeta primers. Data came from immunoSEQ multiplex PCR; TCRdb stores just in-frame clones and leaves some out. The table has more than 140,000 clones, around 75% seen once; the top ten hold about 3.5%. The sample comprised PBMCs. These receptors came from a man in his forties or fifties in good health and CMV-seronegative.

This clone has just one count. The rearrangement joins TRBV11-2 to TRBJ2-7; TRBD2 matches at 8 bases. The CDR3 is 16 residues long. Germline CDR1 reads SGHAT; CDR2 reads FQNNGV. Germline trimming cut 5 bases from V and 0 bases from J; bases unmatched to any gene: 9. The DNA for the CDR3 is TGTGCCAGCAGCGACGGCGGTAGCGGGGCCTCCTACGAGCAGTACTTC. It yields the protein CASSDGGSGASYEQYF.

V and J are TRBV5-1 and TRBJ1-1; no definite D call. The CDR3 runs 15 residues. CDR1 SGHRS and CDR2 YFSETQ come from the germline V gene. Between the trimmed V and J ends, which lost 0 bases and 1 base, there was a span of 10 bases. CDR3 nucleotides: TGCGCCAGCAGCTTGGGGTGGTCCGGGAACACTGAAGCTTTCTTT. Its protein is CASSLGWSGNTEAFF.

The chain carries TRBV10-3 and TRBJ2-7; 11 nucleotides align to TRBD2. Losses at the gene ends were 1 base for V and 4 bases for J; bases not matched to a gene: 6. The CDR3 runs to 16 residues. The germline V gene has CDR1 ENHRY and CDR2 SYGVKD. The CDR3 nucleotides are TGTGCCATCAGTGAGTACTTAGCGGGGGGGTCATACGAGCAGTACTTC. Amino acid sequence: CAISEYLAGGSYEQYF.

The chain combines TRBV7-2 with TRBJ2-7; the D is unclear. Germline CDR1 is SGHTA and CDR2 is FQGNSA. This CDR3 comprises 15 residues. The ends were cut back, 0 bases at V and 0 bases at J, with 9 bases in the middle. CDR3 bases: TGTGCCAGCAGCTTAGCGAGCACCCTCTCCTACGAGCAGTACTTC. The encoded protein is CASSLASTLSYEQYF. The whole variable domain, filled in from reference TRBV7-2 and TRBJ2-7, reads GAGVSQSPSNKVTEKGKDVELRCDPISGHTALYWYRQSLGQGLEFLIYFQGNSAPDKSGLPSDRFSAERTGGSVSTLTIQRTQQEDSAVYLCASSLASTLSYEQYFGPGTRLTVT.

J is TRBJ2-1 and V is TRBV29-1; D remains ambiguous. The CDR3 has 10 residues. V lost 5 bases and J lost 10, with 9 bases in between. Germline-derived CDR1 and CDR2 are SQVTM and ANQGSEA. This chain's CDR3 is CSVQLVEQFF. CDR3 sequence (DNA): TGCAGCGTTCAACTGGTAGAGCAGTTCTTC.

The rearrangement uses TRBV6-5 and TRBJ1-1; D is ambiguous. From germline, CDR1 is MNHEY and CDR2 SVGAGI. Between the trimmed V and J ends, which lost 8 bases and 0 bases, there was a span of 7 bases. The CDR3 is 12 amino acids. CDR3 loop: CASWEVNTEAFF. The DNA for the CDR3 is TGTGCCAGCTGGGAGGTGAACACTGAAGCTTTCTTT.

CDR3 DNA sequence: TGCGCCAGCAGCTTGGAGGGGGCGAATGAGCAGTACTTC. Translation gives CASSLEGANEQYF. V is TRBV5-1 and J is TRBJ2-7; 7 nucleotides agree with TRBD1. Germline V lookup: CDR1 SGHRS, CDR2 YFSETQ. J gave up 7 bases and V 0 bases, and 4 bases lay outside the gene matches. The CDR3 runs 13 residues. The complete variable domain, with remaining parts taken from reference TRBV5-1 and TRBJ2-7, reads KAGVTQTPRYLIKTRGQQVTLSCSPISGHRSVSWYQQTPGQGLQFLFEYFSETQRNKGNFPGRFSGRQFSNSRSEMNVSTLELGDSALYLCASSLEGANEQYFGPGTRLTVT.

J is TRBJ1-1 and V is TRBV29-1, with D possibly being TRBD1 (5 bases). The CDR3 consists of 15 residues. Germline V lookup: CDR1 SQVTM, CDR2 ANQGSEA. With 0 bases removed from V and 4 bases from J, the gap between germline ends came to 15 bases. The CDR3: CSVEERGGWGTEAFF. The DNA of the CDR3 is TGCAGCGTTGAAGAGCGCGGGGGATGGGGCACTGAAGCTTTCTTT.

In its sample, this clone was seen a few times. The rearrangement joins TRBV5-1 to TRBJ2-5, with TRBD1 identical over 8 bases. This CDR3 has 15 residues. The ends lost 1 base at V and 2 bases at J; junction bases unmatched: 4. Germline CDR1 is SGHRS and CDR2 is YFSETQ. CDR3 coding DNA: TGCGCCAGCAGCTTGATTGGACAGGGTCAAGAGACCCAGTACTTC. Its protein is CASSLIGQGQETQYF.

This chain uses TRBV5-4 with TRBJ1-3; no reliable D call. The CDR3 is 15 residues long. Germline CDR1 SGHNT, CDR2 YYREEE (reference sequence). V was trimmed by 0 bases and J by 4 bases, leaving 11 bases between them. The CDR3 loop is CASSLAGGFGNTIYF. In DNA form, the CDR3 reads TGTGCCAGCAGCTTGGCAGGAGGGTTCGGAAACACCATATATTTT.

This chain connects TRBV9 to TRBJ1-3, with D possibly being TRBD1 (6 bases). The CDR3 runs to 14 residues. V gave up 5 bases and J gave up 2 bases, with 11 bases separating them. Germline V gene data show CDR1 as SGDLS and CDR2 as YYNGEE. CDR3 DNA: TGTGCCAGCAGTACAAGGGGGACTGGAAACACCATATATTTT. It translates to CASSTRGTGNTIYF. The entire variable domain, with the rest obtained from reference TRBV9 and TRBJ1-3, is as follows: DSGVTQTPKHLITATGQRVTLRCSPRSGDLSVYWYQQSLDQGLQFLIQYYNGEERAKGNILERFSAQQFPDLHSELNLSSLELGDSALYFCASSTRGTGNTIYFGEGSWLTVV.

V is TRBV11-2 and J is TRBJ2-1, with D uncertain. V lost 2 bases to trimming and J lost 5 bases, with 13 bases between them. This CDR3 spans 15 amino acids. Looked up from germline, CDR1 is SGHAT and CDR2 is FQNNGV. The CDR3 region is CASSLRQNQDNEQFF. In DNA, the CDR3 is TGTGCCAGCAGCTTAAGACAAAACCAAGACAATGAGCAGTTCTTC.

The gene calls are TRBV7-9 and TRBJ1-5; TRBD1 is a possible D gene (6 bases). This CDR3 has 14 residues. Trimming cost V 5 bases and J 7 bases, with 15 bases left between them. Germline V lookup: CDR1 SEHNR, CDR2 FQNEAQ (reference sequence). The CDR3 reads CASSQGQRVQPQHF. The CDR3 DNA follows: TGTGCCAGCAGCCAGGGACAAAGGGTGCAGCCCCAGCATTTT.

In this sample, this clone turned up a few times. This chain links TRBV5-5 with TRBJ1-6; 9 bases are a match to TRBD1. The junction had 8 bases not matched to a gene; V was cut back by 7 bases and J by 9 bases. This CDR3 is 14 amino acids long. CDR1 SGHKS and CDR2 YYEKEE come from the germline V gene (reference sequence). The CDR3 loop reads CASGSGTGISPLHF. In nucleotides, the CDR3 is TGTGCCAGCGGGTCTGGGACAGGGATTTCACCCCTCCACTTT.

The chain uses TRBV28 and TRBJ1-5; 10 positions match TRBD1. J gave up 4 bases and V 5 bases, and 8 bases lay outside the gene matches. This CDR3 contains 16 residues. The germline CDR1 and CDR2 sequences are MDHEN and SYDVKM. DNA for the CDR3: TGTGCCAGCAGTGTTCCGAGGGGACAGGGGAATCAGCCCCAGCATTTT. Translation gives CASSVPRGQGNQPQHF.

This clone has more than one count but fewer than ten. This chain uses TRBV5-1 with TRBJ1-1, with no clear D. The length of the CDR3 is 14 residues. CDR1 is SGHRS and CDR2 is YFSETQ in the germline V gene. V lost 0 bases and J lost 4, with 10 bases in between. The CDR3 reads CASSLVSVGTEAFF. Here the CDR3 DNA reads TGCGCCAGCAGCTTGGTTTCGGTTGGCACTGAAGCTTTCTTT.

This chain links TRBV7-2 with TRBJ2-3; 10 bases line up with TRBD1. Losses at the gene ends were 5 bases for V and 3 bases for J; bases not matched to a gene: 5. Germline CDR1 SGHTA, CDR2 FQGNSA. This CDR3 comprises 15 residues. The CDR3 nucleotides are TGTGCCAGCAGCATAGACAGGGGGCAGACAGATACGCAGTATTTT. Translation: CASSIDRGQTDTQYF.

The rearrangement uses TRBV5-6 and TRBJ1-4, with a tentative D call TRBD1 (6 bases). V was trimmed by 0 bases and J by 0 bases, leaving 12 bases between them. CDR3 length: 17 amino acids. The germline V gene has CDR1 SGHDT and CDR2 YYEEEE. The CDR3 spells CASSLAKKGATNEKLFF. For the CDR3, the DNA is TGTGCCAGCAGCTTGGCCAAAAAGGGGGCAACTAATGAAAAACTGTTTTTT.